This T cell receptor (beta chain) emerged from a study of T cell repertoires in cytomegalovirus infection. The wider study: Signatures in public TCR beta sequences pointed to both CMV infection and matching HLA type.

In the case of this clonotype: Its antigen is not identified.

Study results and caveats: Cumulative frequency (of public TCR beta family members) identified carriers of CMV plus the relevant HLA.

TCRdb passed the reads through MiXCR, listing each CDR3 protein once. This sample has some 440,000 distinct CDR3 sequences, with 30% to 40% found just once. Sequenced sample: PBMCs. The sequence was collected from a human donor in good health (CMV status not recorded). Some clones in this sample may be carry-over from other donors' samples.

CDR3 loop: CASSQRGQLENNEQFF. The CDR3 nucleotides read TGCGCCAGCAGCCAACGGGGACAGCTAGAAAACAATGAGCAGTTCTTC. This chain links TRBV4-1 with TRBJ2-1; 7 nucleotides align to TRBD1. This CDR3 region has 16 residues. Germline loops: CDR1 MGHRA, CDR2 YSYEKL. After removal of 2 bases from V and 5 bases from J, the junction contained 9 bases not matched to a gene.